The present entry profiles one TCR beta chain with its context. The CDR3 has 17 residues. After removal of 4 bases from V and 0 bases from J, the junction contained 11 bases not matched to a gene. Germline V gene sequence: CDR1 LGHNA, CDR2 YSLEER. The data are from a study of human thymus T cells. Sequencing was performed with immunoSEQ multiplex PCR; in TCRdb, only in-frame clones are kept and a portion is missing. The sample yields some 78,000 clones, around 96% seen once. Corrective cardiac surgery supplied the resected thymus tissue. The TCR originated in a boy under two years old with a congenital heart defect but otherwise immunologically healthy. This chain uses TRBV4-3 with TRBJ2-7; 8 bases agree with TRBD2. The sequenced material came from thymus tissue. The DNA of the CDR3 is TGCGCCAGCAGCCCCGGCCGGCGGCGGGGGGCCTCCTACGAGCAGTACTTC. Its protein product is CASSPGRRRGASYEQYF.